Below, one T cell receptor beta chain is given with its context. The antigen remains undetermined. Sorting with CD45RO/CCR7/CD25/CD127/CD95/CD27 yielded naive, central memory, regulatory and stem-like memory CD4+ cells. Each sorted population was over 95% pure. cDNA synthesis used the whole RNA isolate, giving expressed TCRB sequences. Using immunoSEQ multiplex PCR, the repertoire was profiled, and TCRdb retains in-frame clones only, with some absent. This sample yields around 170,000 clones, of which around 9% are seen a single time; 0.7% belongs to the top ten. These data belong to a study of beta chain features in type 1 diabetes. Findings and caveats of the study: Shortening that was moderate but significant affected the TCRB CDR3s of Type 1 diabetes patients in all four CD4+ subsets.

V was trimmed by 5 bases and J by 7 bases, leaving 18 bases between them. The CDR3 has 14 residues. The germline gives CDR1 SGHTA, CDR2 FQGTGA. This clonotype was obtained from a woman in her 30s with type 1 diabetes. Material for sequencing was central memory CD4+ T cells from blood. The chain recombines TRBV7-3 with TRBJ2-7; weak D call: TRBD2 (6 bases). In DNA, the CDR3 is TGTGCCAGCAGCCTCCTCGGCGGGGAGGCGGAGCAGTACTTC. Protein sequence: CASSLLGGEAEQYF.